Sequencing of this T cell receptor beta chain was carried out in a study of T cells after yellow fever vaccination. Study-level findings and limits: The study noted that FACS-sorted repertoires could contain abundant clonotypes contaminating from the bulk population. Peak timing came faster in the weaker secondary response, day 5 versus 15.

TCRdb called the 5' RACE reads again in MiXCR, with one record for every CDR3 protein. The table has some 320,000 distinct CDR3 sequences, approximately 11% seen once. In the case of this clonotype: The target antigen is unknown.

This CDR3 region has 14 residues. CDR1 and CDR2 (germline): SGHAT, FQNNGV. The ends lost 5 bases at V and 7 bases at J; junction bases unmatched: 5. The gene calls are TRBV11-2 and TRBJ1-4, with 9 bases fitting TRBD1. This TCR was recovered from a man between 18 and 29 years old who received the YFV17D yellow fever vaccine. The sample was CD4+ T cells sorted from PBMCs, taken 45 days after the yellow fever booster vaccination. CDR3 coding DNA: TGTGCCAGCAGCAAACACAGGGGGCTTGAAAAACTGTTTTTT. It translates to CASSKHRGLEKLFF.